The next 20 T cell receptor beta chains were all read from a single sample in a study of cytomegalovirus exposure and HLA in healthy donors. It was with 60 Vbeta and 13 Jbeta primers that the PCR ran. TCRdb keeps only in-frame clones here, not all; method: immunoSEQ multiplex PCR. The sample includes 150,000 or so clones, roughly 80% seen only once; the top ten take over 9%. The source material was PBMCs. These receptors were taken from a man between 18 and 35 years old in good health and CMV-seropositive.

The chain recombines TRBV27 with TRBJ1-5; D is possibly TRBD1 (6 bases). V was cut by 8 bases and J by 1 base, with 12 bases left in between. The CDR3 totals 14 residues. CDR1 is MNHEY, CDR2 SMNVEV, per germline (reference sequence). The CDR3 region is CASPDRWSNQPQHF. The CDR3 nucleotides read TGTGCCAGCCCGGACAGATGGAGCAATCAGCCCCAGCATTTT.

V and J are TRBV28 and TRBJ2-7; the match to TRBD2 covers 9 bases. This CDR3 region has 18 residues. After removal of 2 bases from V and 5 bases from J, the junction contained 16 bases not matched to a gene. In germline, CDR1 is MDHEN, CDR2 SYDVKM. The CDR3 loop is CASSLGLVWREGGDEQYF. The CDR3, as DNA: TGTGCCAGCAGTTTAGGCTTGGTGTGGCGGGAGGGAGGCGACGAGCAGTACTTC. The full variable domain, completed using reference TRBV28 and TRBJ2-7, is DVKVTQSSRYLVKRTGEKVFLECVQDMDHENMFWYRQDPGLGLRLIYFSYDVKMKEKGDIPEGYSVSREKKERFSLILESASTNQTSMYLCASSLGLVWREGGDEQYFGPGTRLTVT.

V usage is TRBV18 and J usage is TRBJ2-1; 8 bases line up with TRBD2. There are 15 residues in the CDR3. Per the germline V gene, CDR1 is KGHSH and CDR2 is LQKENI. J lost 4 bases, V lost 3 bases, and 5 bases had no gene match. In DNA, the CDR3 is TGTGCCAGCTCACCCCGACGGGAGGGATACAATGAGCAGTTCTTC. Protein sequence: CASSPRREGYNEQFF.

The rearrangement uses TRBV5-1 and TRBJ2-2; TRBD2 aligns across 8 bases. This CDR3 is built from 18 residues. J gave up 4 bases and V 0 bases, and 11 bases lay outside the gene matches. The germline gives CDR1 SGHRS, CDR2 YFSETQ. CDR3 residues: CASSLGSGGSGFTGELFF. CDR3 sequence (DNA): TGCGCCAGCAGCTTGGGATCGGGGGGGTCCGGATTCACCGGGGAGCTGTTTTTT.

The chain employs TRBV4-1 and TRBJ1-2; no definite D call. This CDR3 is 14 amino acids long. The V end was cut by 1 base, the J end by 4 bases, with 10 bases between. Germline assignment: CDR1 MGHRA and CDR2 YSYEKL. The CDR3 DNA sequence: TGCGCCAGCAGCCAAGGGGAGGGAACCTATGGCTACACCTTC. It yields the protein CASSQGEGTYGYTF.

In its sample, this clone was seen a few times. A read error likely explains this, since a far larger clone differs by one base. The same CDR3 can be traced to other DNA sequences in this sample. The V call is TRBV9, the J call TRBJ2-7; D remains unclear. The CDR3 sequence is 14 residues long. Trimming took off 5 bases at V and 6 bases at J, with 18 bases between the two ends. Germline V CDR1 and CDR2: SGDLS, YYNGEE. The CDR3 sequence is CASSPSGYLSEQYF. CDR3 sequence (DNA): TGTGCCAGCAGTCCCTCCGGGTACCTGTCCGAGCAGTACTTC.

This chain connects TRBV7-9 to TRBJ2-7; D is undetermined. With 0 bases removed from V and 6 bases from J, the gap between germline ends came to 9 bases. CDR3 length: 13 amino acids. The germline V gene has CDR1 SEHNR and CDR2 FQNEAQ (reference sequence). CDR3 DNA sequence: TGTGCCAGCAGCTTAGCTGTGAGTACCGAGCAGTACTTC. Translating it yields CASSLAVSTEQYF.

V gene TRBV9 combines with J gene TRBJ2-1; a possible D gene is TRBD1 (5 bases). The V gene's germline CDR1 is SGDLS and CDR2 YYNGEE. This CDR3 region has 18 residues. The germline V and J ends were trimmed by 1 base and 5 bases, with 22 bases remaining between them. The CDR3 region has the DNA TGTGCCAGCAGCGTATCAGCTCTGGGGCGACCAACAGACAATGAGCAGTTCTTC. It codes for CASSVSALGRPTDNEQFF.

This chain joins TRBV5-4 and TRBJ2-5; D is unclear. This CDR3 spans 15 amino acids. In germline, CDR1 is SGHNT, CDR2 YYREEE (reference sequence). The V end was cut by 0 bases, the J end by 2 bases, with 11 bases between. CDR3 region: CASSLALGLQETQYF. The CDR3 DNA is TGTGCCAGCAGCTTGGCCCTCGGTCTTCAAGAGACCCAGTACTTC.

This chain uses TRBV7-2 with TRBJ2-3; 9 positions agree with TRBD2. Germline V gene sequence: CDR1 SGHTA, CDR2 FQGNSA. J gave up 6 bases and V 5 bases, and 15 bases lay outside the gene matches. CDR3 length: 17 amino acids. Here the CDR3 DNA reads TGTGCCAGCAGCCCAAGACTAGCGGACATTTCCCTGGATACGCAGTATTTT. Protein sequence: CASSPRLADISLDTQYF.

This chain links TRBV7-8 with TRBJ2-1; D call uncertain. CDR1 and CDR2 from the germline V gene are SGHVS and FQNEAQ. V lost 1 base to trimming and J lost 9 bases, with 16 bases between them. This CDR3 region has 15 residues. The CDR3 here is CASSLGGGRRIEQFF. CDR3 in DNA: TGTGCCAGCAGCTTAGGAGGTGGTAGGCGTATTGAGCAGTTCTTC.

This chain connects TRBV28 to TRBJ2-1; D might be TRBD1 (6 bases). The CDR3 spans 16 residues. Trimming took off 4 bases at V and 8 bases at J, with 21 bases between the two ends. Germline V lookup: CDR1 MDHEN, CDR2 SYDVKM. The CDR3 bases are TGTGCCAGCAGTTCTCTTCTAGATGTGGGGGCCCATGAGCAGTTCTTC. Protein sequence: CASSSLLDVGAHEQFF.

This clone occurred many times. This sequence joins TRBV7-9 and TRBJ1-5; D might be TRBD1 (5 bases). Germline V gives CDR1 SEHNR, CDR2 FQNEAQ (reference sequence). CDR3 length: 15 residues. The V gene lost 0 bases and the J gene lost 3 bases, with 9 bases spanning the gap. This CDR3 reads CASSLAQGPNQPQHF. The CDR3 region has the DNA TGTGCCAGCAGCTTAGCGCAGGGTCCCAATCAGCCCCAGCATTTT.

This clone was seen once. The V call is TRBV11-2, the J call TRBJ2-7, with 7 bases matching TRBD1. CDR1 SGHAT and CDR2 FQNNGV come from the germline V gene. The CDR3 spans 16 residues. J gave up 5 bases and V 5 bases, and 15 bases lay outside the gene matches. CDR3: CASSLTPGDRAHEQYF. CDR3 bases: TGTGCCAGCAGCCTTACCCCCGGCGACAGGGCCCACGAGCAGTACTTC.

In DNA form, the CDR3 reads TGTGCCAGCAGCTTACGTCGGGGAATCCCTGAAGCTTTCTTT. Residues: CASSLRRGIPEAFF. The chain carries TRBV7-8 and TRBJ1-1; the D is unclear. Germline V gives CDR1 SGHVS, CDR2 FQNEAQ. The CDR3 contains 14 residues. The germline V and J ends were trimmed by 2 bases and 6 bases, with 13 bases remaining between them.

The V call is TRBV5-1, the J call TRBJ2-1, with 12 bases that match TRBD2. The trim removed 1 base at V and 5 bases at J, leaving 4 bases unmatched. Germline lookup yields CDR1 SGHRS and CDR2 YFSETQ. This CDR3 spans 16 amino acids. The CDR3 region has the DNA TGCGCCAGCAGCTTGCCCGGGACTAGCGGGCACAATGAGCAGTTCTTC. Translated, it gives CASSLPGTSGHNEQFF.

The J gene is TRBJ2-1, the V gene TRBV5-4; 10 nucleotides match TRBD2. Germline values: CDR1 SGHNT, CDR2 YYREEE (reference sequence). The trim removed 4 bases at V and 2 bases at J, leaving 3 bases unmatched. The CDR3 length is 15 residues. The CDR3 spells CASSKREGPYNEQFF. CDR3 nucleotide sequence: TGTGCCAGCAGCAAGCGGGAGGGCCCCTACAATGAGCAGTTCTTC. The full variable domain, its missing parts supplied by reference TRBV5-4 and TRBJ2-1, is ETGVTQSPTHLIKTRGQQVTLRCSSQSGHNTVSWYQQALGQGPQFIFQYYREEENGRGNFPPRFSGLQFPNYSSELNVNALELDDSALYLCASSKREGPYNEQFFGPGTRLTVL.

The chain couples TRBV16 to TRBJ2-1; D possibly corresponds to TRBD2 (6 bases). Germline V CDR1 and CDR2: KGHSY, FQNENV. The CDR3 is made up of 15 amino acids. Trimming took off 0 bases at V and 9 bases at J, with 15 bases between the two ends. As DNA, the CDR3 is TGTGCCAGCAGCCAATCAATGCGGGACGGTCGTGAGCAGTTCTTC. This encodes CASSQSMRDGREQFF.

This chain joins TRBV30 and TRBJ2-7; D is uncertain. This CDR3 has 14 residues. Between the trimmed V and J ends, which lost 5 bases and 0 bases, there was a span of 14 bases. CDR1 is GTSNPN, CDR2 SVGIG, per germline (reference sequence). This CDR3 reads CAWEIPESSYEQYF. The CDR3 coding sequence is TGTGCCTGGGAGATTCCGGAGAGCTCCTACGAGCAGTACTTC.

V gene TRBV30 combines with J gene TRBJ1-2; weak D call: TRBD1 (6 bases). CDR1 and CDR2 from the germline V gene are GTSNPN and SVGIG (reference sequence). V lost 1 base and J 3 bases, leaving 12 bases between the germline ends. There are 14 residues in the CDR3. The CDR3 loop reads CAWSGKGGDYGYTF. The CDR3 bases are TGTGCCTGGAGTGGGAAGGGGGGGGACTATGGCTACACCTTC.